This T cell receptor beta chain is from a study of T cell responses to AZD1222 COVID-19 vaccine. Study findings and constraints: Spike regions recognized by vaccine-associated CD4 TCRs spanned the protein, led by 160-218 and 743-854. The donor group comprised mostly white British people and more females; the analysis possibly underestimated clonal diversity.

The table came from immunoSEQ multiplex PCR; TCRdb's copy has only in-frame clones and leaves some out. The table shows approximately 120,000 clones, with roughly 90% occurring only once. Comment on this clone: The antigen is not known.

The sample was peripheral blood, taken on day 0 of AZD1222 vaccination. The receptor comes from an adult in good health.

The DNA for the CDR3 is TGTGCCAGCAGCCAAGAGACTAGTCTCTCCTACAATGAGCAGTTCTTC. Its protein is CASSQETSLSYNEQFF. The J gene is TRBJ2-1, the V gene TRBV4-2, with D tentatively TRBD2 (6 bases). CDR1 is LGHNA, CDR2 YNFKEQ, per germline. This CDR3 is built from 16 residues. Deletions cut 0 bases from V and 0 bases from J, with 9 bases between.